The 12 T cell receptor beta chains below were found in one sample sequenced in a study of shared clonotypes between healthy human individuals. Sequencing used immunoSEQ multiplex PCR; TCRdb keeps in-frame clones, though not all of them. This sample has more than 2 million clones, with approximately 96% found just once. Sequencing was carried out using naive CD4+ T cells sorted from blood. The subset denotes: CD45RA+ positively selected. These receptors all stem from a man younger than 35 in good health.

The chain couples TRBV7-9 to TRBJ1-1, with no clear D. Germline V lookup: CDR1 SEHNR, CDR2 FQNEAQ (reference sequence). Trimming removed 3 bases at V and 5 bases at J, with 13 bases between. This CDR3 comprises 14 residues. The CDR3 region has the DNA TGTGCCAGCAGCTTGGGCCGGATGGGGACTGAAGCTTTCTTT. It specifies CASSLGRMGTEAFF. Full variable domain (rest looked up from reference TRBV7-9 and TRBJ1-1): DTGVSQNPRHKITKRGQNVTFRCDPISEHNRLYWYRQTLGQGPEFLTYFQNEAQLEKSRLLSDRFSAERPKGSFSTLEIQRTEQGDSAMYLCASSLGRMGTEAFFGQGTRLTVV.

The V call is TRBV30, the J call TRBJ1-5; D is unresolved. This CDR3 is built from 12 residues. The germline gives CDR1 GTSNPN, CDR2 SVGIG (reference sequence). V lost 1 base, J lost 6 bases, and 7 bases lay in between. Here the CDR3 reads CAWSADSQPQHF. DNA for the CDR3: TGTGCCTGGAGTGCGGATTCTCAGCCCCAGCATTTT.

This rearrangement joins TRBV6-1 to TRBJ1-1; D is unresolved. Germline lookup yields CDR1 MNHNS and CDR2 SASEGT. This CDR3 has 14 residues. V lost 4 bases and J 2 bases, leaving 11 bases between the germline ends. CDR3 region: CASSASTFNTEAFF. CDR3 DNA sequence: TGTGCCAGCAGTGCGTCAACATTTAACACTGAAGCTTTCTTT.

The rearrangement uses TRBV5-6 and TRBJ2-1; maybe TRBD2 (6 bases). This CDR3 contains 14 residues. V was cut by 2 bases and J by 3 bases, with 9 bases left in between. The germline V gene encodes CDR1 SGHDT and CDR2 YYEEEE. The CDR3 DNA follows: TGTGCCAGCAGCTTACAGACTAGCTACAATGAGCAGTTCTTC. It encodes CASSLQTSYNEQFF.

The J gene is TRBJ2-7, the V gene TRBV29-1, with 9 bases aligning to TRBD1. The V and J ends lost 5 bases and 7 bases, in that order; junction bases with no gene match: 6. The length of the CDR3 is 12 residues. Per the germline V gene, CDR1 is SQVTM and CDR2 is ANQGSEA. In DNA form, the CDR3 reads TGCAGCGTTAAACAGGGGGCACGAGAGCAGTACTTC. Residues: CSVKQGAREQYF.

The chain recombines TRBV7-9 with TRBJ2-5; 7 positions match TRBD1. V dropped 1 base and J dropped 5; count of bases not matched to a gene: 7. This CDR3 contains 15 residues. Germline loops: CDR1 SEHNR, CDR2 FQNEAQ (reference sequence). CDR3 amino acids: CASSLVKGAGETQYF. The DNA for the CDR3 is TGTGCCAGCAGCTTAGTAAAGGGGGCAGGGGAGACCCAGTACTTC.

V and J are TRBV28 and TRBJ2-3; TRBD2 might be the D (6 bases). The CDR3 contains 13 residues. Trimming shortened V by 6 bases and J by 10 bases, and 17 bases separated the two germline ends. Germline assignment: CDR1 MDHEN and CDR2 SYDVKM. CDR3 sequence (DNA): TGTGCCAGCAGGGGGGAGGAGCCGAGGTCGCAGTATTTT. Its translation is CASRGEEPRSQYF.

The chain carries TRBV5-4 and TRBJ2-5; D not certain. V was cut by 1 base and J by 2 bases, with 6 bases left in between. The CDR3 consists of 13 residues. The germline V gene encodes CDR1 SGHNT and CDR2 YYREEE (reference sequence). The CDR3: CASSLKIQETQYF. In nucleotides, the CDR3 is TGTGCCAGCAGCTTGAAAATTCAAGAGACCCAGTACTTC.

The gene calls are TRBV28 and TRBJ1-1, with 9 bases fitting TRBD1. CDR1 and CDR2 (germline): MDHEN, SYDVKM. The CDR3 extends over 15 amino acids. With V trimmed by 2 bases and J by 5 bases, 6 bases remained unmatched. In DNA form, the CDR3 reads TGTGCCAGCAGTTTAGGGGACAGGGAGGAGACTGAAGCTTTCTTT. It specifies CASSLGDREETEAFF.

The chain joins TRBV5-4 to TRBJ1-1; 8 positions match TRBD1. The germline V gene encodes CDR1 SGHNT and CDR2 YYREEE (reference sequence). V trimming: 4 bases; J trimming: 6 bases; junction bases outside the gene matches: 11. This CDR3 has 15 residues. DNA of the CDR3: TGTGCCAGCAGCCCGACCGGGACAGGAGTCTCTGAAGCTTTCTTT. Translating gives CASSPTGTGVSEAFF.

The chain recombines TRBV19 with TRBJ1-1; D is undetermined. V was clipped by 5 bases and J by 7 bases, with 20 bases between them. The CDR3 has 15 amino acids. The germline V gene has CDR1 LNHDA and CDR2 SQIVND (reference sequence). The DNA of the CDR3 is TGTGCCAGTAGTCCGTGGGCCAGACAAAACTATGAAGCTTTCTTT. Its protein is CASSPWARQNYEAFF.

This clone has a single count. J is TRBJ2-7 and V is TRBV28; 11 bases are shared with TRBD1. Losses at the gene ends were 7 bases for V and 2 bases for J; bases not matched to a gene: 10. The CDR3 spans 16 residues. Germline V gene lookup returns CDR1 MDHEN and CDR2 SYDVKM. The CDR3 spells CASNLPRGQGAYEQYF. CDR3 DNA: TGTGCCAGCAACCTCCCCCGGGGACAGGGGGCCTACGAGCAGTACTTC.